These 11 T cell receptor beta chains came from one sample sequenced in a study of CD4 T cells in relation to SARS-CoV-2 and coronaviruses. Clones were read by immunoSEQ multiplex PCR, and TCRdb kept only the in-frame ones, dropping some. The sample consists of some 14,000 clones, just under 80% of them appearing once. CD4+ T cells from unexposed donors were obtained before the COVID-19 pandemic (2011-2018). Isolation of CD4+ T cells took place after less than twelve days in culture. Their antigens remain unidentified. Material: CD4+ T cells from PBMCs, cultured in vitro. The receptors come from a human donor in good health.

The chain combines TRBV7-8 with TRBJ2-3; 7 bases line up with TRBD2. The CDR3 is made up of 17 amino acids. CDR1 is SGHVS and CDR2 is FQNEAQ in the germline V gene. Germline trimming cut 5 bases from V and 3 bases from J; bases unmatched to any gene: 14. CDR3 sequence: CASSRGNGGRETDTQYF. For the CDR3, the DNA is TGTGCCAGCAGCCGCGGGAATGGTGGGAGGGAAACAGATACGCAGTATTTT. The whole variable domain, filled in from reference TRBV7-8 and TRBJ2-3, reads GAGVSQSPRYKVAKRGQDVALRCDPISGHVSLFWYQQALGQGPEFLTYFQNEAQLDKSGLPSDRFFAERPEGSVSTLKIQRTQQEDSAVYLCASSRGNGGRETDTQYFGPGTRLTVL.

The chain joins TRBV6-2 or TRBV6-3 to TRBJ2-7; D is undetermined. The CDR3 consists of 15 residues. Per germline, CDR1 MNHEY and CDR2 SVGEGT. V dropped 0 bases and J dropped 3 bases, with 12 bases sitting between them. The CDR3 region has the DNA TGTGCCAGCAGTTACTCCGCTAGAAGCCACTACGAGCAGTACTTC. This sequence encodes CASSYSARSHYEQYF.

The V gene is TRBV30, the J gene TRBJ1-2; the D is unclear. In germline, CDR1 is GTSNPN, CDR2 SVGIG (reference sequence). V lost 0 bases, J lost 4 bases, and 9 bases lay in between. The CDR3 consists of 13 residues. Written as DNA, the CDR3 is TGTGCCTGGAGTGTACCCCTTGTCTATGGCTACACCTTC. Its protein product is CAWSVPLVYGYTF.

The chain uses TRBV28 and TRBJ1-6; maybe TRBD1 (5 bases). There are 16 residues in the CDR3. Trimming cost V 7 bases and J 5 bases, with 18 bases left between them. Germline CDR1 reads MDHEN; CDR2 reads SYDVKM. The CDR3 here is CASTLIGAGNNSPLHF. CDR3 DNA: TGTGCCAGCACCCTCATAGGGGCAGGGAATAATTCACCCCTCCACTTT.

The table lists this clone with a few counts. This rearrangement joins TRBV30 to TRBJ2-7; D possibly corresponds to TRBD1 (6 bases). Germline loops: CDR1 GTSNPN, CDR2 SVGIG (reference sequence). V was pared by 3 bases and J by 4 bases, with 16 bases between. The CDR3 is 14 residues long. The CDR3 sequence is CAWRPPLQGYEQYF. CDR3 bases: TGTGCCTGGAGACCCCCACTACAGGGTTACGAGCAGTACTTC. Full variable domain (remainder filled in from reference TRBV30 and TRBJ2-7): SQTIHQWPATLVQPVGSPLSLECTVEGTSNPNLYWYRQAAGRGLQLLFYSVGIGQISSEVPQNLSASRPQDRQFILSSKKLLLSDSGFYLCAWRPPLQGYEQYFGPGTRLTVT.

In its sample, this clone was seen a few times. This chain joins TRBV5-1 and TRBJ2-2, with a tentative D call TRBD2 (5 bases). The CDR3 loop spans 15 amino acids. V gave up 1 base and J gave up 4 bases, with 11 bases separating them. Germline V gene lookup returns CDR1 SGHRS and CDR2 YFSETQ. The CDR3 nucleotides read TGCGCCAGCAGCTTGTTAGAGCGGAGCACCGGGGAGCTGTTTTTT. This codes for CASSLLERSTGELFF.

The count of this clone is one. The chain couples TRBV7-3 to TRBJ1-1, with 7 nucleotides matching TRBD1. This CDR3 is 13 amino acids long. Trimming removed 5 bases from V and 5 bases from J; junction bases left unmatched: 5. Germline V gene lookup returns CDR1 SGHTA and CDR2 FQGTGA. The CDR3 nucleotides are TGTGCCAGCAGCACCCAGGGGGGAACTGAAGCTTTCTTT. Its protein product is CASSTQGGTEAFF. Full variable domain (remainder filled in from reference TRBV7-3 and TRBJ1-1): GAGVSQTPSNKVTEKGKYVELRCDPISGHTALYWYRQSLGQGPEFLIYFQGTGAADDSGLPNDRFFAVRPEGSVSTLKIQRTERGDSAVYLCASSTQGGTEAFFGQGTRLTVV.

CDR3: CASSPGGPIYEQYF. As DNA, the CDR3 is TGTGCCAGCTCACCGGGTGGACCGATTTACGAGCAGTACTTC. The chain couples TRBV18 to TRBJ2-7; no clear D gene. The CDR3 has 14 amino acids. V lost 3 bases and J lost 4, with 13 bases in between. CDR1 and CDR2 (germline): KGHSH, LQKENI.

The chain couples TRBV3-1 (or the pseudogene TRBV3-2) to TRBJ2-1; D remains ambiguous. The CDR3 covers 15 residues. V was trimmed by 7 bases and J by 4 bases, leaving 17 bases between them. CDR1 is LGHDT, CDR2 YNNKEL, per germline (reference sequence). DNA for the CDR3: TGTGCCAGCACCGGTCGATGGGCGACTTACAATGAGCAGTTCTTC. This codes for CASTGRWATYNEQFF.

This clone was counted only a few times. The chain links TRBV30 to TRBJ1-5; 7 nucleotides align to TRBD1. This CDR3 spans 16 amino acids. Germline lookup yields CDR1 GTSNPN and CDR2 SVGIG (reference sequence). J was trimmed by 1 base and V by 1 base; bases with no gene match: 7. Written as DNA, the CDR3 is TGTGCCTGGAGTGCAGAGACAGGGAGGAGCAATCAGCCCCAGCATTTT. Translated, it gives CAWSAETGRSNQPQHF.

The chain combines TRBV5-1 with TRBJ1-2; D is perhaps TRBD1 (6 bases). Germline V gene data show CDR1 as SGHRS and CDR2 as YFSETQ. The CDR3 sequence is 15 residues long. The V gene lost 0 bases and the J gene lost 8 bases, with 17 bases spanning the gap. CDR3: CASSLVMDSNSGYTF. The CDR3 coding sequence is TGCGCCAGCAGCTTGGTGATGGACAGTAATAGCGGCTACACCTTC.